Each of the 17 T cell receptor beta chains below was sequenced from the same sample in a study of T-cell reconstitution after alpha-beta-depleted transplantation in children. Preparation of the TCRbeta library involved a method that used unique molecular identifiers. TCRdb itself ran the PCR reads through MiXCR, one entry per CDR3 protein. This sample has 480,000 or so distinct CDR3 sequences, with about 10% found just once. The material was PBMCs, obtained before TCRalphabeta/CD19-depleted stem cell transplant. All receptors come from a child aged 2-15 years with inherited bone marrow failure, due to receive a stem cell transplant.

This clonotype was detected many times. This chain uses TRBV20-1 with TRBJ2-1; the match to TRBD2 covers 10 bases. V lost 4 bases and J lost 6; bases outside the gene matches: 12. Germline V CDR1 and CDR2: DFQATT, SNEGSKA (reference sequence). The CDR3 extends over 16 amino acids. This CDR3 reads CSATRRAGGSVNEQFF. The CDR3 DNA reads TGCAGTGCTACCCGCAGAGCGGGAGGGTCCGTCAATGAGCAGTTCTTC.

There are many counts of this clonotype. The chain couples TRBV29-1 to TRBJ2-7; no reliable D call. The V gene's germline CDR1 is SQVTM and CDR2 ANQGSEA. V was cut by 0 bases and J by 5 bases, with 14 bases left in between. The CDR3 loop spans 14 amino acids. CDR3 amino acids: CSVEDPGHLDEQYF. In DNA, the CDR3 is TGCAGCGTTGAAGATCCGGGCCACCTTGACGAGCAGTACTTC.

The table lists this clonotype with many counts. V is TRBV7-2 and J is TRBJ1-1, with 8 bases that match TRBD1. Germline V CDR1 and CDR2: SGHTA, FQGNSA. J was trimmed by 11 bases and V by 1 base; bases with no gene match: 12. CDR3 length equals 15 residues. In nucleotides, the CDR3 is TGTGCCAGCAGCTTAGTTCGGGACAGGTCCCCTGGCGCTTTCTTT. It encodes CASSLVRDRSPGAFF. The full variable domain, completed using reference TRBV7-2 and TRBJ1-1, is GAGVSQSPSNKVTEKGKDVELRCDPISGHTALYWYRQSLGQGLEFLIYFQGNSAPDKSGLPSDRFSAERTGGSVSTLTIQRTQQEDSAVYLCASSLVRDRSPGAFFGQGTRLTVV.

A few counts support this clonotype. The junction does not match germline at one end; this may be a read error. The chain employs TRBV28 and TRBJ2-1; D not certain. Germline lookup yields CDR1 MDHEN and CDR2 SYDVKM. This CDR3 is built from 16 residues. The CDR3, as DNA: TGTGCCAGGAGTTCTCGACCGCGGTTGACCTACAATGAGCAGTTCTTC. Translation: CARSSRPRLTYNEQFF.

This clonotype was found many times. This chain connects TRBV29-1 to TRBJ2-1; weak D call: TRBD1 (5 bases). From germline, CDR1 is SQVTM and CDR2 ANQGSEA. The CDR3 spans 14 residues. V lost 7 bases, J lost 3 bases, and 16 bases lay in between. In DNA form, the CDR3 reads TGCAGCGCCCGGATTCAGGGCGGCTACAATGAGCAGTTCTTC. This codes for CSARIQGGYNEQFF.

Of note for this clonotype: A much larger clone sits a single nucleotide away, making a read error possible. The CDR3 is CASSQVLARDDEQFF. The CDR3 DNA reads TGTGCCAGCAGCCAAGTACTAGCAAGGGACGATGAGCAGTTCTTC. The chain recombines TRBV4-2 with TRBJ2-1; possibly TRBD2 for D (6 bases). The germline V gene has CDR1 LGHNA and CDR2 YNFKEQ. The CDR3 spans 15 residues. The V end was cut by 1 base, the J end by 8 bases, with 15 bases between.

This clonotype was observed many times. The gene calls are TRBV11-1 and TRBJ2-4, with D perhaps assigned TRBD1 or TRBD2 (6 bases each). Germline V gene sequence: CDR1 SGHAT, CDR2 FQDESV (reference sequence). The V end lost 5 bases, the J end lost 3 bases, and 26 bases lay between the germline ends. This CDR3 has 19 residues. The DNA of the CDR3 is TGTGCCAGCAGCGTCGGACAGCTTGGAGGGCCCTTTAGCAAAAACATTCAGTACTTC. The encoded protein is CASSVGQLGGPFSKNIQYF.

This clonotype was detected ten times or more. The gene calls are TRBV11-2 and TRBJ2-5; D possibly corresponds to TRBD1 (6 bases). Germline-derived CDR1 and CDR2 are SGHAT and FQNNGV. The length of the CDR3 is 13 residues. V was trimmed by 2 bases and J by 3 bases, leaving 7 bases between them. CDR3 DNA: TGTGCCAGCAGCTTAAAGGGGGAAGAGACCCAGTACTTC. It translates to CASSLKGEETQYF.

This clonotype was counted many times. This sequence joins TRBV20-1 and TRBJ2-2, with 11 bases identical to TRBD2. This CDR3 is built from 14 residues. With 3 bases clipped from V and 4 bases from J, the junction kept 1 base outside the gene matches. CDR1 and CDR2 from the germline V gene are DFQATT and SNEGSKA (reference sequence). The CDR3 reads CSARGTSGTGELFF. The CDR3 coding sequence is TGCAGTGCTAGGGGGACTAGCGGCACCGGGGAGCTGTTTTTT.

This clonotype was recorded many times. The genes are TRBV28 and TRBJ2-7; TRBD1 or TRBD2 may be the D gene (5 bases each). CDR3 length: 13 amino acids. V lost 5 bases, J lost 2 bases, and 10 bases lay in between. The germline gives CDR1 MDHEN, CDR2 SYDVKM. CDR3 bases: TGTGCCAGCAGTCGAGGGGCCCCCTACGAGCAGTACTTC. Protein product: CASSRGAPYEQYF. The whole variable domain, remainder taken from reference TRBV28 and TRBJ2-7, is DVKVTQSSRYLVKRTGEKVFLECVQDMDHENMFWYRQDPGLGLRLIYFSYDVKMKEKGDIPEGYSVSREKKERFSLILESASTNQTSMYLCASSRGAPYEQYFGPGTRLTVT.

The chain recombines TRBV5-6 with TRBJ1-2; D is unresolved. The CDR3 loop spans 12 amino acids. V was clipped by 1 base and J by 7 bases, with 8 bases between them. CDR1 and CDR2 from the germline V gene are SGHDT and YYEEEE. The CDR3 region is CASSLQACGYTF. DNA for the CDR3: TGTGCCAGCAGCTTGCAGGCGTGTGGCTACACCTTC.

The chain is built from TRBV6-5 and TRBJ2-7; possibly TRBD2 for D (6 bases). Trimming removed 2 bases from V and 0 bases from J, with 11 bases in between. The CDR3 consists of 15 residues. Germline CDR1 reads MNHEY; CDR2 reads SVGAGI. CDR3 in amino acids: CASSYAGSASYEQYF. Written as DNA, the CDR3 is TGTGCCAGCAGTTACGCGGGGTCTGCCTCCTACGAGCAGTACTTC.

Ten or more counts support this clonotype. The chain has TRBV27 and TRBJ2-3; TRBD2 matches 7 bases. J gave up 2 bases and V 5 bases, and 7 bases lay outside the gene matches. There are 15 residues in the CDR3. Germline CDR1 reads MNHEY; CDR2 reads SMNVEV (reference sequence). DNA for the CDR3: TGTGCCAGCAGTCCACTCGGACTAGACACAGATACGCAGTATTTT. Protein product: CASSPLGLDTDTQYF.

This clonotype was counted many times. The chain has TRBV7-9 and TRBJ2-7; 9 bases fit TRBD2. The length of the CDR3 is 15 residues. J was trimmed by 0 bases and V by 4 bases; bases with no gene match: 4. CDR1 and CDR2 from the germline V gene are SEHNR and FQNEAQ (reference sequence). The CDR3 DNA sequence: TGTGCCAGCAGCTCTAGCGGGACACTCTCCTACGAGCAGTACTTC. As protein: CASSSSGTLSYEQYF.

This clonotype was recorded at least ten times. The chain is built from TRBV28 and TRBJ2-1; TRBD2 aligns across 12 bases. Trimming removed 2 bases from V and 7 bases from J; junction bases left unmatched: 3. The germline gives CDR1 MDHEN, CDR2 SYDVKM. This CDR3 has 15 residues. CDR3 nucleotide sequence: TGTGCCAGCAGTTTAATCCTAGCGGGAGGGAATGAGCAGTTCTTC. The encoded protein is CASSLILAGGNEQFF. Full variable domain (outside the CDR3, taken from reference TRBV28 and TRBJ2-1): DVKVTQSSRYLVKRTGEKVFLECVQDMDHENMFWYRQDPGLGLRLIYFSYDVKMKEKGDIPEGYSVSREKKERFSLILESASTNQTSMYLCASSLILAGGNEQFFGPGTRLTVL.

V and J are TRBV6-5 and TRBJ2-7, with 9 bases that match TRBD2. Germline CDR1 and CDR2: MNHEY and SVGAGI. The CDR3 consists of 14 residues. J was trimmed by 3 bases and V by 0 bases; bases with no gene match: 0. The CDR3 DNA sequence: TGTGCCAGCAGTTACTCACTAGCGGGCTACGAGCAGTACTTC. Amino acid sequence: CASSYSLAGYEQYF.

This clonotype was seen many times. The chain uses TRBV7-2 and TRBJ1-2, with a weak D call TRBD1 (6 bases). Germline CDR1 and CDR2: SGHTA and FQGNSA. CDR3 length equals 14 residues. Trimming pared 2 bases from V and 4 bases from J, leaving 11 bases between. DNA of the CDR3: TGTGCCAGCAGCTTAACCGCAGGGGCCTATGGCTACACCTTC. Protein sequence: CASSLTAGAYGYTF.